This TCR beta chain stems from a study of Graves' ophthalmopathy and Graves' hyperthyroidism. This clonotype was recorded many times. The antigen is not known. Researchers took RNA transcripts and amplified TCR beta CDR3 regions from them. First-round RT-PCR with HTBI primers preceded a second-round multiplex PCR. Using its own MiXCR run on the multiplex PCR reads, TCRdb lists one record per CDR3 protein. The table has about 380,000 distinct CDR3 sequences, over 15% seen once. V was trimmed by 0 bases and J by 2 bases, leaving 11 bases between them. The germline V gene has CDR1 MNHEY and CDR2 SVGAGI. The CDR3 runs 16 residues. The study, taken as a whole, reports: Ophthalmopathy was separated from stable hyperthyroidism by a 13-signature model with approximately 90% sensitivity and roughly 84% specificity.

This TCR was recovered from a woman aged 18 to 35 with stable Graves' hyperthyroidism. Sequenced: peripheral blood. The rearrangement links TRBV6-5 to TRBJ1-5, with D possibly matching TRBD1 (6 bases). CDR3 DNA sequence: TGTGCCAGCAGTTACTCGATGGGGGCTGGCAATCAGCCCCAGCATTTT. Its protein is CASSYSMGAGNQPQHF.